This TCR beta chain originates from a study of blood T cell repertoires in COVID-19. After removal of 6 bases from V and 0 bases from J, the junction contained 6 bases not matched to a gene. The CDR3 contains 15 residues. Germline CDR1 is SGHTA and CDR2 is FQGNSA. Here immunoSEQ multiplex PCR was the method, and the copy in TCRdb shows in-frame clones only, minus some. The data show nearly 100,000 clones, with approximately 86% seen just once and less than 2% held by the top ten. The sequenced sample was peripheral blood. The chain recombines TRBV7-2 with TRBJ2-3; the match to TRBD2 covers 7 bases. This sequence originates from an elderly man with acute or convalescent COVID-19. CDR3 DNA: TGTGCCAGCAGACGGGAGGTCGGGAGCACAGATACGCAGTATTTT. Amino acids: CASRREVGSTDTQYF.